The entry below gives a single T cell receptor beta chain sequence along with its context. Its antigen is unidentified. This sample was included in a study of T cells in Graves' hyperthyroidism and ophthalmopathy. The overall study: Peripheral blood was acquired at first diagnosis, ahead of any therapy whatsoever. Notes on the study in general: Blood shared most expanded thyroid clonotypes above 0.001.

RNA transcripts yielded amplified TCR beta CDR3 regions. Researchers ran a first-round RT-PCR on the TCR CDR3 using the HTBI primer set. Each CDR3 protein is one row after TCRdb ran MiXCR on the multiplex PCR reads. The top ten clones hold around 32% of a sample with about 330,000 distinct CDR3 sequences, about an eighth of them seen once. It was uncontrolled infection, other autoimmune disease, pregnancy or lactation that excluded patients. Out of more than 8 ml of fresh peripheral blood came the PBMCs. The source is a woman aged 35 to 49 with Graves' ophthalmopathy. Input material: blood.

The CDR3 DNA reads TGTGCCAGCAGCTCCCCACAGACAGCTGACTATGGCTACACCTTC. Its translation is CASSSPQTADYGYTF. The gene calls are TRBV11-2 and TRBJ1-2; D may be TRBD1 (5 bases). Trimming left V 4 bases short and J 3 bases short, with 15 bases between. Looked up from germline, CDR1 is SGHAT and CDR2 is FQNNGV. There are 15 residues in the CDR3.